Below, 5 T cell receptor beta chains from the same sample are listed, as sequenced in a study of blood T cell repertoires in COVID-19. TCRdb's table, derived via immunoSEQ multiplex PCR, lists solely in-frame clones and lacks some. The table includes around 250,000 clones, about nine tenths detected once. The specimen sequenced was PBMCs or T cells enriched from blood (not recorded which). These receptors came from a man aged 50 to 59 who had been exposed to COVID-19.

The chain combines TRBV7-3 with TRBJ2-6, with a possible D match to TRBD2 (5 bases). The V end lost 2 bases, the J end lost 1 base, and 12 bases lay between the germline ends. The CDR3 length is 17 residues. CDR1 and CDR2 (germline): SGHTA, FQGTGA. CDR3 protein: CASSLFGSPSGANVLTF. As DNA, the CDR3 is TGTGCCAGCAGCTTATTTGGGAGCCCATCTGGGGCCAACGTCCTGACTTTC.

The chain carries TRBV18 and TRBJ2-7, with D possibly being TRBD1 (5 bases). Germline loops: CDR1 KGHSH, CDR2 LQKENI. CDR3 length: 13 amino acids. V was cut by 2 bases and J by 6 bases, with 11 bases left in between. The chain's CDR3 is CASSPDVRGEQYF. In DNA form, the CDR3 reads TGTGCCAGCTCACCAGATGTAAGGGGCGAGCAGTACTTC.

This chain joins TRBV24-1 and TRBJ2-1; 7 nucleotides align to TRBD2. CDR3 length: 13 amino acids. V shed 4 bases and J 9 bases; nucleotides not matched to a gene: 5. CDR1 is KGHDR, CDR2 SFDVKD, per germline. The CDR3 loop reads CATSDLIAGEQFF. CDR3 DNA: TGTGCCACCAGTGACCTAATAGCGGGTGAGCAGTTCTTC.

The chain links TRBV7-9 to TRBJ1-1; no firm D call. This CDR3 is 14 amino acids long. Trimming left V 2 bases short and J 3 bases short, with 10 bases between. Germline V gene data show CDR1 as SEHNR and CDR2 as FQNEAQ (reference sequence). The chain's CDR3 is CASSLSGDYTEAFF. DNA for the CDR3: TGTGCCAGCAGCTTATCCGGAGACTACACTGAAGCTTTCTTT. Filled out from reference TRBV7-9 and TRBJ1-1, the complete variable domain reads DTGVSQNPRHKITKRGQNVTFRCDPISEHNRLYWYRQTLGQGPEFLTYFQNEAQLEKSRLLSDRFSAERPKGSFSTLEIQRTEQGDSAMYLCASSLSGDYTEAFFGQGTRLTVV.

This chain's CDR3 is CSVTSGSSQYV. The CDR3 region has the DNA TGCAGCGTCACTAGCGGGAGTTCGCAGTACGTC. The chain has TRBV29-1 and TRBJ2-7; TRBD2 matches 11 bases. The V gene end was trimmed by 6 bases and the J gene end by 9 bases; junction bases not matched to a gene: 4. The CDR3 has 11 residues. Germline CDR1 and CDR2: SQVTM and ANQGSEA.